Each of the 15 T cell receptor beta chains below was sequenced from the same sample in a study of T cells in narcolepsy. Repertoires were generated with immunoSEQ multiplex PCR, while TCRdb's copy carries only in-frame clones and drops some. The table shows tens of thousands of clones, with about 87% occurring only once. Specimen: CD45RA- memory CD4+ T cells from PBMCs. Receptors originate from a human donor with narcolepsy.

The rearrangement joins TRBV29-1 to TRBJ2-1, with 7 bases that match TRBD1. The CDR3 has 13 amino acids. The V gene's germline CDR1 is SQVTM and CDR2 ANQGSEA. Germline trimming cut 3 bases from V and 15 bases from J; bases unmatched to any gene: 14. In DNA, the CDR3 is TGCAGCGTTGAGACAGGGTCAATGAGAAGTCCGTTCTTC. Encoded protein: CSVETGSMRSPFF.

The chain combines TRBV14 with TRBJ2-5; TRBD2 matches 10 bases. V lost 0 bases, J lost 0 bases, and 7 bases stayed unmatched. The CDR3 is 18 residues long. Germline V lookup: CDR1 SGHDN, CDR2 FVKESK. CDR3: CASSQELAGGQHQETQYF. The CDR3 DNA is TGTGCCAGCAGCCAAGAGTTAGCGGGGGGCCAGCACCAAGAGACCCAGTACTTC.

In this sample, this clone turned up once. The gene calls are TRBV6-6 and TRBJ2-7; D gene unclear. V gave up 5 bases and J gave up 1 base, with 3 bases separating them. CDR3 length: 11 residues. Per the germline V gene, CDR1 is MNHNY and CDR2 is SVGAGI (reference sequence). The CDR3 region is CASSGSYEQYF. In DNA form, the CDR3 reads TGTGCCAGCAGTGGGTCCTACGAGCAGTACTTC.

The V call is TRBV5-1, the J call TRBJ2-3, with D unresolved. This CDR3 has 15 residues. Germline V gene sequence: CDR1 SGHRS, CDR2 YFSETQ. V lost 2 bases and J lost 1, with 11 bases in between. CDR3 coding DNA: TGCGCCAGCAGCTTCTTCCGGTTGCGCACAGATACGCAGTATTTT. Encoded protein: CASSFFRLRTDTQYF. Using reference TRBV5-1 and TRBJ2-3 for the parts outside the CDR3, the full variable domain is KAGVTQTPRYLIKTRGQQVTLSCSPISGHRSVSWYQQTPGQGLQFLFEYFSETQRNKGNFPGRFSGRQFSNSRSEMNVSTLELGDSALYLCASSFFRLRTDTQYFGPGTRLTVL.

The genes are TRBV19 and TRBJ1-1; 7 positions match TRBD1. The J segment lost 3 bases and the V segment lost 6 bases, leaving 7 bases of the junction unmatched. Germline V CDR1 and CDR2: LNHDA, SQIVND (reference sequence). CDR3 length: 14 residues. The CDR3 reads CASRGQEAYTEAFF. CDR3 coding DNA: TGTGCCAGTAGAGGACAGGAAGCTTACACTGAAGCTTTCTTT.

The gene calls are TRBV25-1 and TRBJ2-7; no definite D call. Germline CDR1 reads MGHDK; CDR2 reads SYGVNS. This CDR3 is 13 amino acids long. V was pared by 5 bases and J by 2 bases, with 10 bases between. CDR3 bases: TGTGCCAGCAGTCGTGTGTTTCCCTACGAGCAGTACTTC. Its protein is CASSRVFPYEQYF.

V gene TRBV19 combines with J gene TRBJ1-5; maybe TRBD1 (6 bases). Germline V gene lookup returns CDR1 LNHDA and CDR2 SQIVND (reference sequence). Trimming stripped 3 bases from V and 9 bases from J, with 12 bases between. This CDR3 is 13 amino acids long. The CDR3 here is CASSMAEQGPQHF. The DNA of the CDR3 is TGTGCCAGTAGTATGGCCGAACAGGGGCCCCAGCATTTT.

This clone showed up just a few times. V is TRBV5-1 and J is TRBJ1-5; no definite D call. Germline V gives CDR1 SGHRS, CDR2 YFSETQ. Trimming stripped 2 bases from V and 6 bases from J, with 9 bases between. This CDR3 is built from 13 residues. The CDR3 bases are TGCGCCAGCAGCTTTTACCCCGGTCAGCCCCAGCATTTT. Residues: CASSFYPGQPQHF. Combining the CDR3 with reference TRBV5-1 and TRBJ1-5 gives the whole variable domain KAGVTQTPRYLIKTRGQQVTLSCSPISGHRSVSWYQQTPGQGLQFLFEYFSETQRNKGNFPGRFSGRQFSNSRSEMNVSTLELGDSALYLCASSFYPGQPQHFGDGTRLSIL.

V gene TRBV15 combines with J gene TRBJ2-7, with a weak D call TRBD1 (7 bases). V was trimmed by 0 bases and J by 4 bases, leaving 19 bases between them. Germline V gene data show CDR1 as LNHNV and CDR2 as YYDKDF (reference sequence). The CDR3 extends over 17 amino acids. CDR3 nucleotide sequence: TGTGCCACCAGCAGAGATAGGGGGGAAGGGGGCTGGTACGAGCAGTACTTC. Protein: CATSRDRGEGGWYEQYF.

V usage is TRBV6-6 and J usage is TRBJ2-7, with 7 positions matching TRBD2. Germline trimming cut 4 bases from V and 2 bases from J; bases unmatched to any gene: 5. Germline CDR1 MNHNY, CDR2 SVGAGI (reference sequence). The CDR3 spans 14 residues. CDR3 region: CASSSLGGAYEQYF. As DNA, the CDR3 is TGTGCCAGCAGTTCCCTGGGGGGGGCCTACGAGCAGTACTTC.

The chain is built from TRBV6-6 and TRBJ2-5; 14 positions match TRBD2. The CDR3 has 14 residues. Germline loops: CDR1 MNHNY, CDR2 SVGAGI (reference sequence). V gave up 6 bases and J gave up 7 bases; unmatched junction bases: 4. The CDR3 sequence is CASRGGLAGGTQYF. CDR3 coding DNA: TGTGCCAGCAGAGGCGGACTAGCGGGGGGGACCCAGTACTTC.

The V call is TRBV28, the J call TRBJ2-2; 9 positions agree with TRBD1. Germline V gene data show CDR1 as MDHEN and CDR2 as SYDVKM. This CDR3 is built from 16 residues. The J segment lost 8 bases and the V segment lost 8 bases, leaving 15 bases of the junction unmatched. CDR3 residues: CASFSTGTGRSGELFF. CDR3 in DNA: TGTGCCAGCTTTTCAACCGGGACAGGGAGGTCTGGGGAGCTGTTTTTT.

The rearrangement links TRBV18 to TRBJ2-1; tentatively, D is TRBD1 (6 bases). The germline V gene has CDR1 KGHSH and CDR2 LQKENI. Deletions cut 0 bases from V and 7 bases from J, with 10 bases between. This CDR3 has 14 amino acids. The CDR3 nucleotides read TGTGCCAGCTCACCACCGGGACAATCGAATGAGCAGTTCTTC. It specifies CASSPPGQSNEQFF. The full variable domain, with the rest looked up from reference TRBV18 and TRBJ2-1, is NAGVMQNPRHLVRRRGQEARLRCSPMKGHSHVYWYRQLPEEGLKFMVYLQKENIIDESGMPKERFSAEFPKEGPSILRIQQVVRGDSAAYFCASSPPGQSNEQFFGPGTRLTVL.

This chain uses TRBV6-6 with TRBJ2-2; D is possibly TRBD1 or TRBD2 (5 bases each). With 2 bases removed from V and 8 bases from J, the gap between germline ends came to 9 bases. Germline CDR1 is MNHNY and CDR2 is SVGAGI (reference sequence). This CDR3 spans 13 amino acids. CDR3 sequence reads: CASSYVGTGELFF. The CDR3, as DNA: TGTGCCAGCAGTTACGTCGGGACGGGGGAGCTGTTTTTT.

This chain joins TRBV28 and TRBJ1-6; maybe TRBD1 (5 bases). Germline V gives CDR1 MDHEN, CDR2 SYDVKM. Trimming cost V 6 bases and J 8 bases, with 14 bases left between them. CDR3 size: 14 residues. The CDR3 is CASRPGRGHSPLHF. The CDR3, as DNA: TGTGCCAGCAGACCAGGGAGGGGACATTCACCCCTCCACTTT.